One sample yielded the 30 T cell receptor beta chains listed below, sequenced in a study of response to subunit inactivated influenza vaccine. Via MiXCR, TCRdb re-called the RT-PCR reads, giving one row per CDR3 protein. The table lists about 150,000 distinct CDR3 sequences, around 10% of them singletons. The specimen comprised CD8+ T cells sorted from PBMCs, sampled approximately 25 months after vaccination. The receptors originated from a man between 50 and 75 years old who received an inactivated influenza vaccine.

The gene calls are TRBV10-2 and TRBJ2-7; 7 bases fit TRBD1. V was clipped by 4 bases and J by 5 bases; unmatched bases: 11. The CDR3 loop spans 15 amino acids. Germline V CDR1 and CDR2: WSHSY, SAAADI. The CDR3 sequence: CASSVLAGGAHEQYF. In nucleotides, the CDR3 is TGCGCCAGCAGTGTCCTCGCAGGGGGTGCCCACGAGCAGTACTTC.

The chain employs TRBV20-1 and TRBJ2-1, with D unclear. The V gene's germline CDR1 is DFQATT and CDR2 SNEGSKA (reference sequence). This CDR3 contains 14 residues. Between the trimmed V and J ends, which lost 0 bases and 9 bases, there was a span of 15 bases. The CDR3 is CSARDGKGLGEQFF. The CDR3 bases are TGCAGTGCTAGAGATGGGAAGGGTCTTGGTGAGCAGTTCTTC.

This clonotype was seen only a few times. The chain carries TRBV4-2 and TRBJ2-1; weak D call: TRBD2 (5 bases). The CDR3 loop spans 16 amino acids. Trimming took off 0 bases at V and 4 bases at J, with 13 bases between the two ends. The germline gives CDR1 LGHNA, CDR2 YNFKEQ. The CDR3 loop reads CASSQDRAGVYNEQFF. CDR3 in DNA: TGTGCCAGCAGCCAAGATAGGGCGGGTGTTTACAATGAGCAGTTCTTC.

This clonotype was seen a handful of times. This chain connects TRBV24-1 to TRBJ2-5, with D unclear. Deletions cut 1 base from V and 1 base from J, with 15 bases between. Germline V CDR1 and CDR2: KGHDR, SFDVKD. The CDR3 has 17 amino acids. CDR3 sequence (DNA): TGTGCCACCAGTGATTTTGGGCATGTTCTGGGCCAAGAGACCCAGTACTTC. This sequence encodes CATSDFGHVLGQETQYF.

This rearrangement joins TRBV11-2 to TRBJ2-2, with 7 bases that match TRBD2. Germline assignment: CDR1 SGHAT and CDR2 FQNNGV. J was trimmed by 0 bases and V by 3 bases; bases with no gene match: 10. The CDR3 is made up of 18 amino acids. The CDR3 nucleotides are TGTGCCAGCAGCTTGTTTTGGCCTAGCGGCTCGAACACCGGGGAGCTGTTTTTT. This codes for CASSLFWPSGSNTGELFF.

The table lists this clonotype with many counts. The chain carries TRBV6-2 or TRBV6-3 and TRBJ2-6; 16 nucleotides align to TRBD2. CDR3 length equals 21 residues. CDR1 and CDR2 (germline): MNHEY, SVGEGT. The junction had 9 bases not matched to a gene; V was cut back by 3 bases and J by 1 base. CDR3 amino acids: CASSYGTSGGASESGANVLTF. CDR3 DNA sequence: TGTGCCAGCAGTTATGGGACTAGCGGGGGGGCAAGCGAGTCTGGGGCCAACGTCCTGACTTTC.

This sequence joins TRBV9 and TRBJ2-7, with 8 bases matching TRBD2. The CDR3 is made up of 15 amino acids. Per the germline V gene, CDR1 is SGDLS and CDR2 is YYNGEE. The J segment lost 2 bases and the V segment lost 0 bases, leaving 4 bases of the junction unmatched. CDR3 amino acids: CASSVGSGTPYEQYF. In DNA, the CDR3 is TGTGCCAGCAGCGTAGGTAGCGGGACCCCCTACGAGCAGTACTTC.

This clonotype was recorded at least ten times. The genes are TRBV7-9 and TRBJ2-1; D ambiguous. This CDR3 region has 14 residues. The V and J ends lost 1 base and 0 bases respectively, with 4 bases between them. Germline V CDR1 and CDR2: SEHNR, FQNEAQ (reference sequence). The CDR3 is CASSLEGSYNEQFF. The DNA for the CDR3 is TGTGCCAGCAGCTTAGAGGGCTCCTACAATGAGCAGTTCTTC.

The chain recombines TRBV11-1 with TRBJ2-5, with D possibly TRBD1 on 6 matching bases. The germline V and J ends were trimmed by 1 base and 3 bases, with 12 bases remaining between them. The CDR3 has 15 amino acids. Germline values: CDR1 SGHAT, CDR2 FQDESV (reference sequence). The CDR3 bases are TGTGCCAGCAGCTTAGGGACAGCCTTGAAAGAGACCCAGTACTTC. Translated: CASSLGTALKETQYF.

This chain uses TRBV7-3 with TRBJ1-1; D is perhaps TRBD1 (6 bases). Germline V CDR1 and CDR2: SGHTA, FQGTGA. The CDR3 extends over 14 amino acids. The V end lost 4 bases, the J end lost 4 bases, and 13 bases lay between the germline ends. CDR3 nucleotides: TGTGCCAGCAGCTCGACAGGAGAGACCACTGAAGCTTTCTTT. Translated: CASSSTGETTEAFF. Based on the CDR3 plus reference TRBV7-3 and TRBJ1-1, the full variable domain is GAGVSQTPSNKVTEKGKYVELRCDPISGHTALYWYRQSLGQGPEFLIYFQGTGAADDSGLPNDRFFAVRPEGSVSTLKIQRTERGDSAVYLCASSSTGETTEAFFGQGTRLTVV.

In this sample, this clonotype turned up a few times. CDR3 protein: CASSFLGTRRGTQYF. In nucleotides, the CDR3 is TGTGCCAGCAGCTTCCTCGGGACCCGACGGGGGACCCAGTACTTC. The gene calls are TRBV7-8 and TRBJ2-5; D is possibly TRBD1 or TRBD2 (5 bases each). Germline V lookup: CDR1 SGHVS, CDR2 FQNEAQ. V gave up 3 bases and J gave up 7 bases, with 18 bases separating them. This CDR3 contains 15 residues.

This clonotype was counted a few times. V gene TRBV4-3 combines with J gene TRBJ1-2; a possible D gene is TRBD1 (5 bases). V lost 1 base to trimming and J lost 4 bases, with 13 bases between them. The V gene's germline CDR1 is LGHNA and CDR2 YSLEER. CDR3 length: 15 residues. The CDR3 protein is CASSQGVGVVYGYTF. CDR3 in DNA: TGCGCCAGCAGCCAAGGGGTAGGGGTGGTCTATGGCTACACCTTC.

In this sample, this clonotype turned up a few times. This chain links TRBV4-1 with TRBJ2-3; D is unclear. The CDR3 loop spans 13 amino acids. CDR1 and CDR2 (germline): MGHRA, YSYEKL. Trimming stripped 0 bases from V and 4 bases from J, with 5 bases between. The CDR3 here is CASSQDQPDTQYF. CDR3 in DNA: TGCGCCAGCAGCCAAGACCAGCCAGATACGCAGTATTTT.

The sample holds many counts of this clonotype. The chain has TRBV29-1 and TRBJ2-1; 8 nucleotides line up with TRBD2. V lost 7 bases to trimming and J lost 0 bases; unmatched junction nucleotides: 5. This CDR3 has 14 residues. Germline loops: CDR1 SQVTM, CDR2 ANQGSEA. The CDR3 reads CSAGGGSSYNEQFF. CDR3 in DNA: TGCAGCGCGGGCGGGGGGAGCTCCTACAATGAGCAGTTCTTC.

The rearrangement joins TRBV20-1 to TRBJ2-3; no reliable D call. Germline V lookup: CDR1 DFQATT, CDR2 SNEGSKA (reference sequence). The CDR3 loop spans 14 amino acids. Trimming shortened V by 3 bases and J by 0 bases, and 10 bases separated the two germline ends. CDR3 residues: CSARSTQSTDTQYF. The CDR3 nucleotides are TGCAGTGCTAGGTCTACCCAGAGCACAGATACGCAGTATTTT.

This clonotype was detected many times. The J gene is TRBJ2-1, the V gene TRBV6-2 or TRBV6-3; D uncertain. The CDR3 spans 11 residues. The V and J ends lost 7 bases and 6 bases respectively, with 7 bases between them. CDR1 and CDR2 (germline): MNHEY, SVGEGT. CDR3 coding DNA: TGTGCCAGCACCGTTGGCAATGAGCAGTTCTTC. Its translation is CASTVGNEQFF.

Details on this clonotype: A read error is likely, as this CDR3 ends without the conserved phenylalanine or tryptophan. V gene TRBV4-1 combines with J gene TRBJ2-2; the D gene is possibly TRBD1 (6 bases). CDR1 and CDR2 (germline): MGHRA, YSYEKL. Trimming cost V 3 bases and J 6 bases, with 11 bases left between them. The CDR3 is made up of 14 amino acids. The chain's CDR3 is CASSHPGTPGELFC. The DNA of the CDR3 is TGCGCCAGCAGCCACCCCGGGACACCCGGGGAGCTGTTTTGT.

This clonotype was counted at least ten times. The CDR3 sequence: CASSLDLAGTYEQYF. DNA for the CDR3: TGTGCCAGCAGCTTAGATCTAGCGGGGACCTACGAGCAGTACTTC. The chain links TRBV7-6 to TRBJ2-7, with 9 bases lining up with TRBD2. V was pared by 1 base and J by 2 bases, with 3 bases of the junction left unmatched. Germline assignment: CDR1 SGHVS and CDR2 FNYEAQ. There are 15 residues in the CDR3.

This clonotype came up a few times. The V and J genes are TRBV4-1 and TRBJ2-3, with 10 bases matching TRBD2. After removal of 0 bases from V and 6 bases from J, the junction contained 6 bases not matched to a gene. The germline gives CDR1 MGHRA, CDR2 YSYEKL. CDR3 size: 16 residues. CDR3 amino acids: CASSQDERGGWDTQYF. DNA of the CDR3: TGCGCCAGCAGCCAAGATGAGCGGGGGGGCTGGGATACGCAGTATTTT.

This clonotype was seen just once. The chain is built from TRBV19 and TRBJ2-1, with 8 bases aligning to TRBD2. Germline V lookup: CDR1 LNHDA, CDR2 SQIVND (reference sequence). The V segment lost 0 bases and the J segment 1 base; nucleotides outside the gene matches: 5. The CDR3 sequence is 17 residues long. The DNA of the CDR3 is TGTGCCAGTAGTATAGATTACGCTAGCGGGTCCTACAATGAGCAGTTCTTC. It yields the protein CASSIDYASGSYNEQFF.

This clonotype was recorded a few times. This chain joins TRBV12-3 or TRBV12-4 and TRBJ1-1, with D uncertain. This CDR3 is built from 14 residues. V lost 3 bases, J lost 4 bases, and 12 bases lay in between. CDR3 region: CASSLGGPGTEAFF. CDR3 sequence (DNA): TGTGCCAGCAGTTTGGGTGGGCCGGGCACTGAAGCTTTCTTT.

The gene calls are TRBV20-1 and TRBJ2-7; D might be TRBD2 (6 bases). Germline V lookup: CDR1 DFQATT, CDR2 SNEGSKA (reference sequence). This CDR3 is 14 amino acids long. The V end lost 4 bases, the J end lost 6 bases, and 19 bases lay between the germline ends. The CDR3 loop reads CSAKPPGVLSEQYF. The CDR3 nucleotides are TGCAGTGCTAAACCTCCGGGGGTCCTTTCCGAGCAGTACTTC.

At least ten counts were recorded for this clonotype. V usage is TRBV4-1 and J usage is TRBJ1-1, with D unresolved. This CDR3 is built from 16 residues. V was clipped by 3 bases and J by 4 bases, with 18 bases between them. Per the germline V gene, CDR1 is MGHRA and CDR2 is YSYEKL. The CDR3, as DNA: TGCGCCAGCAGCCAGGGGTGGAGGTCCTATGGCACTGAAGCTTTCTTT. Its translation: CASSQGWRSYGTEAFF.

This clonotype was observed many times. V is TRBV4-1 and J is TRBJ2-1, with 15 bases identical to TRBD2. CDR3 size: 21 residues. CDR1 is MGHRA, CDR2 YSYEKL, per germline. With V trimmed by 1 base and J by 4 bases, 14 bases remained unmatched. Here the CDR3 DNA reads TGCGCCAGCAGCCAAGTGGGGACTAGCGGGAGGAAAATGGGCCGTTACAATGAGCAGTTCTTC. Its translation is CASSQVGTSGRKMGRYNEQFF.

This clonotype was observed a few times. The chain employs TRBV7-2 and TRBJ2-5; 9 nucleotides line up with TRBD2. Trimming removed 1 base from V and 5 bases from J; junction bases left unmatched: 8. The germline V gene encodes CDR1 SGHTA and CDR2 FQGNSA. The CDR3 runs 16 residues. CDR3 residues: CASSLDVAGDTETQYF. Here the CDR3 DNA reads TGTGCCAGCAGCTTAGATGTAGCGGGAGATACGGAGACCCAGTACTTC.

The table lists this clonotype with many counts. CDR3 region: CSVEGDRATDTQYF. Written as DNA, the CDR3 is TGCAGCGTTGAGGGGGACAGGGCCACAGATACGCAGTATTTT. This sequence joins TRBV29-1 and TRBJ2-3, with TRBD1 identical over 9 bases. This CDR3 is built from 14 residues. CDR1 and CDR2 from the germline V gene are SQVTM and ANQGSEA. V shed 3 bases, J shed 2 bases, and the junction held 3 bases outside the gene matches.

The rearrangement joins TRBV10-3 to TRBJ2-2; D is unclear. The CDR3 is 16 amino acids. Germline V CDR1 and CDR2: ENHRY, SYGVKD. Trimming took off 6 bases at V and 0 bases at J, with 14 bases between the two ends. The CDR3 spells CAISPLSPANTGELFF. The CDR3 nucleotides read TGTGCCATCAGCCCACTGAGTCCTGCGAACACCGGGGAGCTGTTTTTT.

The chain employs TRBV12-3 or TRBV12-4 and TRBJ2-7; D could derive from TRBD1 or TRBD2 (5 bases each). V gave up 4 bases and J gave up 2 bases, with 9 bases separating them. The CDR3 runs to 13 residues. The CDR3 is CASSSGRPYEQYF. The CDR3 DNA reads TGTGCCAGCAGTTCGGGACGCCCCTACGAGCAGTACTTC.

There are a few counts of this clonotype. The chain couples TRBV28 to TRBJ1-5; D uncertain. The germline gives CDR1 MDHEN, CDR2 SYDVKM. CDR3 length equals 15 residues. Between the trimmed V and J ends, which lost 4 bases and 2 bases, there was a span of 12 bases. The CDR3 reads CASSYGFGGNQPQHF. CDR3 coding DNA: TGTGCCAGCAGTTACGGGTTTGGGGGCAATCAGCCCCAGCATTTT.

This clonotype was seen a few times. The J gene is TRBJ2-7, the V gene TRBV2; D not resolved. The germline V gene has CDR1 SNHLY and CDR2 FYNNEI. The CDR3 is 12 amino acids. Trimming stripped 7 bases from V and 7 bases from J, with 14 bases between. CDR3 amino acids: CASNRALLEQYF. The CDR3 DNA reads as TGTGCCAGCAATCGGGCCCTTCTGGAGCAGTACTTC.